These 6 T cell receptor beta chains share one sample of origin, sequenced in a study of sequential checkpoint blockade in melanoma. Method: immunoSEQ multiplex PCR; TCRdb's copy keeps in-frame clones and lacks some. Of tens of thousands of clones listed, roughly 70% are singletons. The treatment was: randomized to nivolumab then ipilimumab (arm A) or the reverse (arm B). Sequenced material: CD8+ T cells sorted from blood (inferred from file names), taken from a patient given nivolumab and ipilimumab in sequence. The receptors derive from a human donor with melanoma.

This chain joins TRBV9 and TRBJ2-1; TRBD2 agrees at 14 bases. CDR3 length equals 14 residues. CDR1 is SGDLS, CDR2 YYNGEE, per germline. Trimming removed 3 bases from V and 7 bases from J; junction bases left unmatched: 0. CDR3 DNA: TGTGCCAGCAGCGGACTAGCGGGGGGGAATGAGCAGTTCTTC. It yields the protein CASSGLAGGNEQFF.

The CDR3 DNA is TGTGCCAGCAGCGTAAGCGGGGATTTAAAAAATGAGCAGTTCTTC. Translated, it gives CASSVSGDLKNEQFF. The chain joins TRBV9 to TRBJ2-1, with 7 positions matching TRBD2. CDR1 SGDLS and CDR2 YYNGEE come from the germline V gene. After removal of 1 base from V and 7 bases from J, the junction contained 8 bases not matched to a gene. The CDR3 has 15 residues.

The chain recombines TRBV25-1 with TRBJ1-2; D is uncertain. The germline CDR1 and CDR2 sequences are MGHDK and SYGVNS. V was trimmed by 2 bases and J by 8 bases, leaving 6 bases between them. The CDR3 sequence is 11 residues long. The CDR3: CASSEGSGYTF. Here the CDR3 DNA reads TGTGCCAGCAGTGAAGGTAGCGGCTACACCTTC.

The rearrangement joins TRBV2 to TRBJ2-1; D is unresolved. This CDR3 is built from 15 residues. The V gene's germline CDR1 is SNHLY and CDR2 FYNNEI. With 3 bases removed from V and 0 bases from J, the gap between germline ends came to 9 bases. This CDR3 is CASSDALLSYNEQFF. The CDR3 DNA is TGTGCCAGCAGTGACGCCTTACTCTCCTACAATGAGCAGTTCTTC.

CDR3 in DNA: TGTGCCAGCAGCCTCGGAGGGGAAGCTTTCTTT. Protein product: CASSLGGEAFF. The rearrangement links TRBV4-2 to TRBJ1-1; D not certain. CDR1 is LGHNA, CDR2 YNFKEQ, per germline. There are 11 residues in the CDR3. The V gene lost 4 bases and the J gene lost 8 bases, with 8 bases spanning the gap.

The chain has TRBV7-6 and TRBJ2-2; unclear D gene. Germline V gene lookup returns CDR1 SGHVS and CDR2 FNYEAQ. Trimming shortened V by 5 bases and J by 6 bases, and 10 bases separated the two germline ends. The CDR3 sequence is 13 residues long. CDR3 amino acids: CASSPTRSGELFF. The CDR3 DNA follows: TGTGCCAGCAGCCCTACGAGGTCCGGGGAGCTGTTTTTT.